Below, 12 T cell receptor beta chains from the same sample are listed, as sequenced in a study of shared clonotypes between healthy human individuals. As defined, naive CD8 cells were CD45RO-negative and positively selected for CCR7, with terminally differentiated effector memory CD45RA+ cells excluded. TCRdb keeps only in-frame clones here, not all; method: immunoSEQ multiplex PCR. The table lists 750,000 to 1,000,000 clones, about 91% of them singletons. Sequencing used naive CD8+ T cells sorted from blood. These receptor sequences come from a man in his thirties or forties in good health.

J is TRBJ2-5 and V is TRBV7-2; D is undetermined. Germline V gene sequence: CDR1 SGHTA, CDR2 FQGNSA. The CDR3 has 12 amino acids. The V end lost 3 bases, the J end lost 5 bases, and 7 bases lay between the germline ends. The CDR3 bases are TGTGCCAGCAGCTTGGACCGGGAGACCCAGTACTTC. This codes for CASSLDRETQYF.

The chain has TRBV6-1 and TRBJ2-7; D unresolved. Germline V gene sequence: CDR1 MNHNS, CDR2 SASEGT. The V gene lost 4 bases and the J gene lost 2 bases, with 6 bases spanning the gap. This CDR3 is 12 amino acids long. The CDR3 DNA reads TGTGCCAGCAGTGTCCGTACCTACGAGCAGTACTTC. Its protein is CASSVRTYEQYF.

V is TRBV19 and J is TRBJ2-7, with D possibly being TRBD2 (6 bases). CDR1 is LNHDA and CDR2 is SQIVND in the germline V gene (reference sequence). This CDR3 region has 14 residues. V was trimmed by 3 bases and J by 3 bases, leaving 12 bases between them. The CDR3 loop reads CASSIGRDLYEQYF. DNA of the CDR3: TGTGCCAGTAGTATTGGGCGGGACCTCTACGAGCAGTACTTC.

The chain joins TRBV13 to TRBJ2-1, with D possibly matching TRBD1 (6 bases). The CDR3 runs 19 residues. The ends were cut back, 7 bases at V and 2 bases at J, with 27 bases in the middle. The germline V gene encodes CDR1 PRHDT and CDR2 FYEKMQ (reference sequence). This chain's CDR3 is CASTNHGPSGKGAYNEQFF. CDR3 DNA sequence: TGTGCCAGCACTAACCATGGGCCGTCCGGTAAGGGGGCCTACAATGAGCAGTTCTTC.

Only a few counts were recorded for this clone. Compared with germline, one end of the junction differs, possibly owing to a read error. The chain recombines TRBV27 with TRBJ2-5; D unresolved. The CDR3 loop spans 9 amino acids. Germline CDR1 MNHEY, CDR2 SMNVEV (reference sequence). In DNA, the CDR3 is TGCCCAGGATCGGAGACCCAGTACTTC. Translation: CPGSETQYF.

The CDR3 DNA is TGTGCCTGGAGTTTGAGGTCTTCCTACGAGCAGTACTTC. Amino acids: CAWSLRSSYEQYF. J is TRBJ2-7 and V is TRBV30; D is unresolved. Germline V CDR1 and CDR2: GTSNPN, SVGIG (reference sequence). V lost 2 bases to trimming and J lost 1 base, with 9 bases between them. The CDR3 spans 13 residues.

This clone was detected a few times. The rearrangement joins TRBV27 to TRBJ1-2, with D uncertain. The CDR3 totals 12 residues. CDR1 and CDR2 (germline): MNHEY, SMNVEV (reference sequence). Trimming removed 8 bases from V and 4 bases from J, with 11 bases in between. DNA of the CDR3: TGTGCCAGCCAAGGAGCTGGCTATGGCTACACCTTC. Its protein product is CASQGAGYGYTF.

The chain recombines TRBV7-2 with TRBJ2-2; the match to TRBD2 covers 8 bases. The CDR3 totals 16 residues. J lost 1 base, V lost 0 bases, and 1 base had no gene match. Germline V CDR1 and CDR2: SGHTA, FQGNSA. CDR3 bases: TGTGCCAGCAGCTTAGCCGGGACTAGGAACACCGGGGAGCTGTTTTTT. Translated, it gives CASSLAGTRNTGELFF.

The chain combines TRBV28 with TRBJ2-7; 10 bases align to TRBD2. Germline CDR1 and CDR2: MDHEN and SYDVKM. The J segment lost 9 bases and the V segment lost 5 bases, leaving 13 bases of the junction unmatched. The CDR3 contains 15 residues. CDR3 loop: CASSPSGRVPYRQYF. CDR3 DNA sequence: TGTGCCAGCAGTCCCAGCGGGAGGGTCCCATATCGGCAGTACTTC.

The chain recombines TRBV29-1 with TRBJ2-7; TRBD2 matches at 7 bases. The CDR3 is 13 amino acids. The V and J ends lost 4 bases and 2 bases, in that order; junction bases with no gene match: 5. Germline V lookup: CDR1 SQVTM, CDR2 ANQGSEA. The CDR3 nucleotides read TGCAGCGTTGCTCTAGCGGAGACCTACGAGCAGTACTTC. Protein sequence: CSVALAETYEQYF.

This CDR3 reads CASSLSGGRALETQYF. The CDR3 bases are TGTGCCAGCAGCTTAAGTGGCGGGAGGGCCCTTGAGACCCAGTACTTC. This chain joins TRBV11-2 and TRBJ2-5, with 9 bases matching TRBD2. J gave up 5 bases and V 2 bases, and 9 bases lay outside the gene matches. Germline lookup yields CDR1 SGHAT and CDR2 FQNNGV. The length of the CDR3 is 16 residues. Based on the CDR3 plus reference TRBV11-2 and TRBJ2-5, the full variable domain is EAGVAQSPRYKIIEKRQSVAFWCNPISGHATLYWYQQILGQGPKLLIQFQNNGVVDDSQLPKDRFSAERLKGVDSTLKIQPAKLEDSAVYLCASSLSGGRALETQYFGPGTRLLVL.

This rearrangement joins TRBV7-9 to TRBJ2-3, with 10 bases that match TRBD2. V gave up 1 base and J gave up 4 bases; unmatched junction bases: 8. The germline CDR1 and CDR2 sequences are SEHNR and FQNEAQ (reference sequence). This CDR3 region has 17 residues. Here the CDR3 reads CASSLVPSGSLSDTQYF. CDR3 DNA: TGTGCCAGCAGCTTAGTTCCTAGCGGGAGTCTGTCAGATACGCAGTATTTT.